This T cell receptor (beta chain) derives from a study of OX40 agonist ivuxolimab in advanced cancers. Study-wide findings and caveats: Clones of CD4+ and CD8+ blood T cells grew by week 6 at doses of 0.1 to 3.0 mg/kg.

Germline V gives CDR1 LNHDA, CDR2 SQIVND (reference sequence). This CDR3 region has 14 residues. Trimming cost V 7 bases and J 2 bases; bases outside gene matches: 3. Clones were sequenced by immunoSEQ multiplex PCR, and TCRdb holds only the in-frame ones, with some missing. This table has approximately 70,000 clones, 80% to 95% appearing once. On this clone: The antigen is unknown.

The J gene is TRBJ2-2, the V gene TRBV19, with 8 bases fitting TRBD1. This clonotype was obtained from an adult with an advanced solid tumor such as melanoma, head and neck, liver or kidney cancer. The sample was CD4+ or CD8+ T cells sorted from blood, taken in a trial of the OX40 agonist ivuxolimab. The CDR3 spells CASTGTGNTGELFF. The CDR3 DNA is TGTGCCAGTACCGGGACAGGTAACACCGGGGAGCTGTTTTTT.